The present T cell receptor (beta chain) was sequenced within a study of T-cell reconstitution after alpha-beta-depleted transplantation in children. Unique molecular identifiers tagged the TCRbeta library. Via MiXCR, TCRdb re-called the PCR reads, giving one row per CDR3 protein. The sample lists 600,000 to 700,000 distinct CDR3 sequences, 16% occurring once. Ten or more counts support this clonotype. The V and J ends lost 1 base and 10 bases respectively, with 8 bases between them. The CDR3 sequence is 13 residues long. The chain has TRBV12-3 or TRBV12-4 and TRBJ1-6, with D perhaps TRBD1 (5 bases). The source is a human donor who donated a stem cell graft to a child with acute myeloid leukemia. The sequences come from PBMCs from the stem cell graft donor, collected from the stem cell graft. This CDR3 reads CASSLGGYSPLHF. In nucleotides, the CDR3 is TGTGCCAGCAGTTTAGGGGGGTACTCACCCCTCCACTTT.